The 18 T cell receptor beta chains given below trace back to one sample, sequenced in a study of blood T cells in healthy people across ages (dated by TCRdb to between 2014 and 2017). Library creation used 5' RACE. The reads were generated on an Illumina HiSeq 2500. A second PCR of roughly 7 to 11 cycles was performed with a sample-barcoded 5' primer and a J-beta primer mix. TCRdb trimmed public reads at Q25 via fastp, called clones via MiXCR and kept in-frame beta chains. Rows matching on CDR3 protein sequence are summarized as one entry with the most common DNA and genes. The sample table shows around 900,000 distinct CDR3 sequences, and about 51% are seen once. The ten largest clones represent around a fifth of the sample. The specimen was blood. The receptors come from a woman between 55 and 75 years old in good health.

Details on this clonotype: One junction end disagrees with the germline gene, perhaps due to a read error. V usage is TRBV18 and J usage is TRBJ1-4; the D gene is possibly TRBD1 (6 bases). This CDR3 spans 15 amino acids. Germline CDR1 is KGHSH and CDR2 is LQKENI. The DNA of the CDR3 is TGTGCCAGCTCTCCACGGGGGCGTCCTAATGAAAAACTGTTTTTT. Encoded protein: CASSPRGRPNEKLFF.

The chain couples TRBV28 to TRBJ2-3, with D perhaps TRBD1 or TRBD2 (6 bases each). The CDR3 is 14 residues long. The ends were cut back, 2 bases at V and 7 bases at J, with 13 bases in the middle. Germline CDR1 MDHEN, CDR2 SYDVKM. CDR3 loop: CASSLRRDTHTQYF. DNA for the CDR3: TGTGCCAGCAGTTTACGGCGGGACACTCATACGCAGTATTTT.

In this sample, this clonotype turned up many times. V and J are TRBV5-1 and TRBJ2-7; 11 bases align to TRBD2. The CDR3 covers 14 residues. Germline V CDR1 and CDR2: SGHRS, YFSETQ. V was pared by 4 bases and J by 4 bases, with 4 bases of the junction left unmatched. For the CDR3, the DNA is TGCGCCAGCAGCGTTAGCGGGAGGGCTTACGAGCAGTACTTC. The encoded protein is CASSVSGRAYEQYF.

V and J are TRBV6-2 or TRBV6-3 and TRBJ2-1; D might be TRBD1 (5 bases). The CDR3 runs to 13 residues. The V end lost 9 bases, the J end lost 2 bases, and 11 bases lay between the germline ends. Germline CDR1 is MNHEY and CDR2 is SVGEGT. The CDR3 loop is CASKAGTYNEQFF. The CDR3 coding sequence is TGTGCCAGTAAGGCAGGGACCTACAATGAGCAGTTCTTC.

This sequence joins TRBV6-2 or TRBV6-3 and TRBJ2-1, with D hard to call. This CDR3 is built from 12 residues. CDR1 and CDR2 (germline): MNHEY, SVGEGT. V was pared by 7 bases and J by 9 bases, with 13 bases between. The CDR3 sequence: CASTPFRGEQFF. CDR3 coding DNA: TGTGCCAGCACCCCCTTCAGAGGTGAGCAGTTCTTC.

Of note for this clonotype: The junction and the germline gene differ at one end; a read error may be behind it. This rearrangement joins TRBV4-3 to TRBJ2-4; TRBD2 matches at 10 bases. The CDR3 sequence is 17 residues long. Germline V gives CDR1 LGHNA, CDR2 YSLEER. In DNA form, the CDR3 reads TGCGCCAGCAGCCAATATCTAGCGGGAGATGAAGAAAACGTTCAGTACTTC. It yields the protein CASSQYLAGDEENVQYF.

V usage is TRBV20-1 and J usage is TRBJ2-5; D is unclear. The J call may be incorrect, as the DNA end agrees better with TRBJ2-7. CDR1 is DFQATT and CDR2 is SNEGSKA in the germline V gene (reference sequence). CDR3 size: 12 residues. CDR3 nucleotides: TGCAGTGCTAACAACATAGGAGACGAGCAGTACTTC. Residues: CSANNIGDEQYF.

The table lists this clonotype with a count of one. CDR3 sequence reads: CASSLVGGQNTGELFF. The CDR3 coding sequence is TGTGCCAGCAGTTTAGTTGGCGGACAGAACACCGGGGAGCTGTTTTTT. This rearrangement joins TRBV12-3 or TRBV12-4 to TRBJ2-2; TRBD1 is a possible D gene (5 bases). V lost 1 base to trimming and J lost 1 base, with 10 bases between them. CDR3 length: 16 residues.

In its sample, this clonotype was seen a few times. This chain uses TRBV4-2 with TRBJ1-6; TRBD1 matches 8 bases. V was pared by 1 base and J by 5 bases, with 1 base of the junction left unmatched. The CDR3 covers 15 residues. Per the germline V gene, CDR1 is LGHNA and CDR2 is YNFKEQ. Here the CDR3 DNA reads TGTGCCAGCAGCCAAGCGGGACAGGATAATTCACCCCTCCACTTT. This sequence encodes CASSQAGQDNSPLHF.

V is TRBV28 and J is TRBJ2-5; 8 bases agree with TRBD1. This CDR3 region has 17 residues. Germline loops: CDR1 MDHEN, CDR2 SYDVKM. With 2 bases clipped from V and 4 bases from J, the junction kept 12 bases outside the gene matches. CDR3 sequence (DNA): TGTGCCAGCAGTTTAGGACTTGGACAGGGAGGAGGAGAGACCCAGTACTTC. It translates to CASSLGLGQGGGETQYF.

The gene calls are TRBV12-3 or TRBV12-4 and TRBJ1-3; no clear D gene. Trimming shortened V by 1 base and J by 2 bases, and 6 bases separated the two germline ends. CDR3 length: 14 amino acids. The CDR3 DNA follows: TGTGCCAGCAGTTTAGGAGGGACTGGAAACACCATATATTTT. Its translation: CASSLGGTGNTIYF.

This clonotype was counted a few times. The chain uses TRBV20-1 and TRBJ2-1; 8 bases are shared with TRBD2. The junction had 6 bases not matched to a gene; V was cut back by 3 bases and J by 8 bases. Germline V CDR1 and CDR2: DFQATT, SNEGSKA (reference sequence). CDR3 length: 13 residues. Here the CDR3 DNA reads TGCAGTGCTAGCGGGACTAGTGTCTATGAGCAGTTCTTC. Translation: CSASGTSVYEQFF.

The chain employs TRBV12-3 or TRBV12-4 and TRBJ2-3; D unresolved. V was shortened by 3 bases and J by 8 bases, with 9 bases between the two germline ends. The CDR3 extends over 12 amino acids. CDR3 nucleotide sequence: TGTGCCAGCAGTTTCGACTCTGGTACGCAGTATTTT. Translating it yields CASSFDSGTQYF.

The chain has TRBV24-1 and TRBJ2-2, with unresolved D. The CDR3 runs to 11 residues. V dropped 7 bases and J dropped 4 bases, with 3 bases sitting between them. Germline values: CDR1 KGHDR, CDR2 SFDVKD. The CDR3 region is CATRGTGELFF. CDR3 in DNA: TGTGCCACCAGGGGCACCGGGGAGCTGTTTTTT.

V gene TRBV4-1 combines with J gene TRBJ2-7; 10 positions match TRBD2. V gave up 1 base and J gave up 0 bases; unmatched junction bases: 6. The CDR3 runs 17 residues. The germline V gene has CDR1 MGHRA and CDR2 YSYEKL. CDR3 sequence: CASSQVPGTSASYEQYF. The CDR3 DNA is TGCGCCAGCAGCCAAGTACCCGGGACTAGCGCCTCCTACGAGCAGTACTTC.

This CDR3 is CASSLAYGTANTQYF. CDR3 DNA: TGTGCCAGCAGCTTAGCTTATGGAACGGCCAATACGCAGTATTTT. The V call is TRBV7-2, the J call TRBJ2-3, with D unresolved. The CDR3 extends over 15 amino acids. CDR1 and CDR2 from the germline V gene are SGHTA and FQGNSA. The V end was cut by 0 bases, the J end by 7 bases, with 14 bases between.

This clonotype was recorded a few times. The rearrangement links TRBV4-1 to TRBJ2-2, with D perhaps assigned TRBD1 or TRBD2 (5 bases each). Per germline, CDR1 MGHRA and CDR2 YSYEKL. V gave up 5 bases and J gave up 0 bases, with 7 bases separating them. The CDR3 covers 14 residues. This CDR3 reads CASSWGSNTGELFF. The CDR3, as DNA: TGCGCCAGCAGCTGGGGGTCGAACACCGGGGAGCTGTTTTTT.

V and J are TRBV7-8 and TRBJ2-3; 12 nucleotides align to TRBD2. The CDR3 totals 18 residues. Germline V gene sequence: CDR1 SGHVS, CDR2 FQNEAQ. With V trimmed by 1 base and J by 1 base, 6 bases remained unmatched. The CDR3 DNA reads as TGTGCCAGCAGCTTAGGACTAGCGGGAGCAGTGGGCACAGATACGCAGTATTTT. This translates into CASSLGLAGAVGTDTQYF.